These T cell receptor beta chains were read from a single sample in a study of cytomegalovirus exposure and HLA in healthy donors. Sequencing was performed with immunoSEQ multiplex PCR; in TCRdb, only in-frame clones are kept and a portion is missing. The sample records under 250,000 clones, 76% being singletons. Sequenced: PBMCs. All receptors come from a man between 18 and 29 years old in good health and CMV-seronegative. CDR3s include the opening cysteine and the closing phenylalanine or tryptophan. The order of the fields is D gene, V gene, J gene, clone size, CDR3 DNA, CDR3 protein. A D gene is named only where the DNA matches it firmly. Some rows have no size entry. The others give once, few or many, or a class for an expanded clone.

d_gene: TRBD1
v_gene: TRBV7-8
j_gene: TRBJ1-3
abundance: .
CDR3nt: TGTGCCAGCAGCTTAACCGGGACAGGGGGATATAACATATATTTT
CDR3aa: CASSLTGTGGYNIYF

d_gene: .
v_gene: TRBV7-9
j_gene: TRBJ1-5
abundance: .
CDR3nt: TGTGCCAGCAGCTTAGGCGGGGGGGGGAATCAGCCCCAGCATTTT
CDR3aa: CASSLGGGGNQPQHF

d_gene: .
v_gene: TRBV2
j_gene: TRBJ2-3
abundance: .
CDR3nt: TGTGCCAGCCCGGGGGTAGGCACGGATACGCAGTATTTT
CDR3aa: CASPGVGTDTQYF

d_gene: TRBD2
v_gene: TRBV9
j_gene: TRBJ2-7
abundance: .
CDR3nt: TGTGCCAGCAGCGTACGGGAGACAAGGAGCGGGAGGGGGGAGCAGTACTTC
CDR3aa: CASSVRETRSGRGEQYF

d_gene: .
v_gene: TRBV5-6
j_gene: TRBJ2-5
abundance: few
CDR3nt: TGTGCCAGCAGCCTCCTAGCCGGAGGGCGGGAGACCCAGTACTTC
CDR3aa: CASSLLAGGRETQYF

d_gene: .
v_gene: TRBV28
j_gene: TRBJ2-3
abundance: once
CDR3nt: TGTGCCACCTCTCCAGGGTCCACAGATACGCAGTATTTT
CDR3aa: CATSPGSTDTQYF

d_gene: .
v_gene: TRBV18
j_gene: TRBJ2-7
abundance: .
CDR3nt: TGTGCCAGCTCAGGTTTGAGCTCCTACGAGCAGTACTTC
CDR3aa: CASSGLSSYEQYF

d_gene: .
v_gene: TRBV9
j_gene: TRBJ2-7
abundance: .
CDR3nt: TGTGCCAGCAGCGTAGATCTTAGCGTCTCCTACGAGCAGTACTTC
CDR3aa: CASSVDLSVSYEQYF

d_gene: .
v_gene: TRBV28
j_gene: TRBJ1-4
abundance: .
CDR3nt: TGTGCCAGCAGTTTAGGTACAGTCCCGCTAGGGGAAAAGCTGTTTTTT
CDR3aa: CASSLGTVPLGEKLFF

d_gene: TRBD2
v_gene: TRBV5-1
j_gene: TRBJ2-5
abundance: .
CDR3nt: TGCGCCAGCAGCTGGGGGACTAGCGGGACCCCGGGCCAAGAGACCCAGTACTTC
CDR3aa: CASSWGTSGTPGQETQYF

d_gene: .
v_gene: TRBV25-1
j_gene: TRBJ1-1
abundance: once
CDR3nt: TGTGCCAGCGGAGACAGGAACACTGAAGCTTTCTTT
CDR3aa: CASGDRNTEAFF

d_gene: .
v_gene: TRBV5-1
j_gene: TRBJ2-5
abundance: few
CDR3nt: TGCGCCAGCAGACCCCTCCGACAGAGTCTCCAAGAGACCCAGTACTTC
CDR3aa: CASRPLRQSLQETQYF

d_gene: .
v_gene: TRBV7-8
j_gene: TRBJ1-1
abundance: few
CDR3nt: TGTGCCAGCAGCTCAGGGACTACGGGCACTGAAGCTTTCTTT
CDR3aa: CASSSGTTGTEAFF

d_gene: .
v_gene: TRBV16
j_gene: TRBJ1-3
abundance: .
CDR3nt: TGTGCCAGCAGCCCTTTGACAGGACTCTCTGGAAACACCATATATTTT
CDR3aa: CASSPLTGLSGNTIYF

d_gene: TRBD2
v_gene: TRBV9
j_gene: TRBJ2-5
abundance: .
CDR3nt: TGTGCCAGCAGCCCTGGGGGACTAGCGGGACGAGAGACCCAGTACTTC
CDR3aa: CASSPGGLAGRETQYF

d_gene: TRBD1
v_gene: TRBV29-1
j_gene: TRBJ1-1
abundance: .
CDR3nt: TGCAGCGTTGAAGATTCAGGGGGGACTGAAGCTTTCTTT
CDR3aa: CSVEDSGGTEAFF

d_gene: TRBD1
v_gene: TRBV7-9
j_gene: TRBJ1-2
abundance: .
CDR3nt: TGTGCCAGCAGCCAGGGGGCAGGGAACTATGGCTACACCTTC
CDR3aa: CASSQGAGNYGYTF

d_gene: TRBD1
v_gene: TRBV6-1
j_gene: TRBJ1-3
abundance: few
CDR3nt: TGTGCCAGCAGTGTCAACCTACAGGGGTTCTTCTCTGGAAACACCATATATTTT
CDR3aa: CASSVNLQGFFSGNTIYF

d_gene: TRBD1
v_gene: TRBV7-9
j_gene: TRBJ1-1
abundance: few
CDR3nt: TGTGCCAGCAGCCATTCCGACAGGGGGGGAAACACTGAAGCTTTCTTT
CDR3aa: CASSHSDRGGNTEAFF

d_gene: TRBD2
v_gene: TRBV7-6
j_gene: TRBJ2-7
abundance: .
CDR3nt: TGTGCCAGCAGCCACGGACTAGCGGAGTGGCACGAGCAGTACTTC
CDR3aa: CASSHGLAEWHEQYF

d_gene: .
v_gene: TRBV20-1
j_gene: TRBJ1-1
abundance: .
CDR3nt: TGCAGTGCTCAGTTGAACACTGAAGCTTTCTTT
CDR3aa: CSAQLNTEAFF

d_gene: TRBD1
v_gene: TRBV19
j_gene: TRBJ2-1
abundance: .
CDR3nt: TGTGCCAGTAGACCAGGGACAGGGACGTACAATGAGCAGTTCTTC
CDR3aa: CASRPGTGTYNEQFF

d_gene: .
v_gene: TRBV19
j_gene: TRBJ2-7
abundance: few
CDR3nt: TGTGCCAGTAGTGCTATCCTTCAGACAGGCGAGCAGTACTTC
CDR3aa: CASSAILQTGEQYF

d_gene: TRBD1
v_gene: TRBV7-9
j_gene: TRBJ1-2
abundance: .
CDR3nt: TGTGCCAGCAGCTTAGAATCCGGGACAGGCTATGGCTACACCTTC
CDR3aa: CASSLESGTGYGYTF

d_gene: .
v_gene: TRBV7-9
j_gene: TRBJ1-4
abundance: .
CDR3nt: TGTTCCAGCAGCTTAGTTAGCCCGCTCGACAGTCGGGAAAAACTGTTTTTT
CDR3aa: CSSSLVSPLDSREKLFF

d_gene: TRBD2
v_gene: TRBV4-1
j_gene: TRBJ2-3
abundance: .
CDR3nt: TGCGCCAGCAGCCAAAAAAAACTAGCGGGAGGGCCCTCTGACACAGATACGCAGTATTTT
CDR3aa: CASSQKKLAGGPSDTDTQYF

d_gene: TRBD1
v_gene: TRBV6-1
j_gene: TRBJ2-5
abundance: once
CDR3nt: TGTGCCAGCAGTCCCACAGGGGTGCAGACCCAGTACTTC
CDR3aa: CASSPTGVQTQYF

d_gene: .
v_gene: TRBV11-2
j_gene: TRBJ1-3
abundance: .
CDR3nt: TGTGCCAGCAGCTCAGAGTCAGATAACTCTGGAAACACCATATATTTT
CDR3aa: CASSSESDNSGNTIYF

d_gene: TRBD1
v_gene: TRBV28
j_gene: TRBJ2-7
abundance: .
CDR3nt: TGTGCCAGTAAATCGGACAGGGTCGTTTACGAGCAGTACTTC
CDR3aa: CASKSDRVVYEQYF

d_gene: TRBD1
v_gene: TRBV7-3
j_gene: TRBJ2-2
abundance: .
CDR3nt: TGTGCCAGCAGCCAGCCGGGACAGGGGTTGGGGGAGCTGTTTTTT
CDR3aa: CASSQPGQGLGELFF

d_gene: TRBD1
v_gene: TRBV11-3
j_gene: TRBJ1-1
abundance: .
CDR3nt: TGTGCCAGCAGCTTAGGAGGAGGGGGCGAAGCTTTCTTT
CDR3aa: CASSLGGGGEAFF

d_gene: TRBD1
v_gene: TRBV6-1
j_gene: TRBJ2-3
abundance: .
CDR3nt: TGTGCCAGCACGGGATGGACAGGGAACACAGATACGCAGTATTTT
CDR3aa: CASTGWTGNTDTQYF

d_gene: .
v_gene: TRBV27
j_gene: TRBJ1-2
abundance: .
CDR3nt: TGTGCCAGCAGTTTATATATCCCCCGGGGAAACTATGGCTACACCTTC
CDR3aa: CASSLYIPRGNYGYTF

d_gene: TRBD2
v_gene: TRBV9
j_gene: TRBJ2-1
abundance: .
CDR3nt: TGTGCCAGCAGCATTAGCGGGAGGAACGACAATGAGCAGTTCTTC
CDR3aa: CASSISGRNDNEQFF

d_gene: .
v_gene: TRBV28
j_gene: TRBJ1-3
abundance: .
CDR3nt: TGTGCCAGCAGTTCGGGGGGGAGAAACACCATATATTTT
CDR3aa: CASSSGGRNTIYF

d_gene: TRBD2
v_gene: TRBV27
j_gene: TRBJ2-7
abundance: .
CDR3nt: TGTGCCAGCAGTTTATTCGGGGGGAGCGGGCGTCGAGCGTTCTACGAGCAGTACTTC
CDR3aa: CASSLFGGSGRRAFYEQYF

d_gene: TRBD1
v_gene: TRBV28
j_gene: TRBJ2-1
abundance: .
CDR3nt: TGTGCCAGCAGCCTGACAGGGGGCTCCTACAATGAGCAGTTCTTC
CDR3aa: CASSLTGGSYNEQFF

d_gene: .
v_gene: TRBV28
j_gene: TRBJ1-2
abundance: .
CDR3nt: TGTGCCAGCAGCGACAGCGGGACTTATGGCTACACCTTC
CDR3aa: CASSDSGTYGYTF

d_gene: .
v_gene: TRBV19
j_gene: TRBJ1-1
abundance: .
CDR3nt: TGTGCCAGTAGTATTCGGGGGGCCCACACTGAAGCTTTCTTT
CDR3aa: CASSIRGAHTEAFF

d_gene: .
v_gene: TRBV27
j_gene: TRBJ2-3
abundance: .
CDR3nt: TGTGCCAGCAGTTTCGGCGGGTCCCGCACAGATACGCAGTATTTT
CDR3aa: CASSFGGSRTDTQYF

d_gene: .
v_gene: TRBV10-3
j_gene: TRBJ2-5
abundance: few
CDR3nt: TGTGCCATCAGTGAGTCGAGGGAGAAAGAGACCCAGTACTTC
CDR3aa: CAISESREKETQYF

d_gene: TRBD2
v_gene: TRBV27
j_gene: TRBJ2-5
abundance: .
CDR3nt: TGTGCCAGCAGTTTATGGGGACGTCGGGAGGTAGAGACCCAGTACTTC
CDR3aa: CASSLWGRREVETQYF

d_gene: TRBD2
v_gene: TRBV6-4
j_gene: TRBJ2-3
abundance: many
CDR3nt: TGTGCCAGCAGTGAAGGGCGGGAGGGCACAGATACGCAGTATTTT
CDR3aa: CASSEGREGTDTQYF

d_gene: .
v_gene: TRBV2
j_gene: TRBJ2-7
abundance: few
CDR3nt: TGTGCCAGCAGAGCAGCGACAGTAAACTACGAGCAGTACTTC
CDR3aa: CASRAATVNYEQYF

d_gene: TRBD1
v_gene: TRBV6-1
j_gene: TRBJ2-2
abundance: .
CDR3nt: TGTGCCAGCAGCTGGACAGGGAGCACCGGGGAGCTGTTTTTT
CDR3aa: CASSWTGSTGELFF